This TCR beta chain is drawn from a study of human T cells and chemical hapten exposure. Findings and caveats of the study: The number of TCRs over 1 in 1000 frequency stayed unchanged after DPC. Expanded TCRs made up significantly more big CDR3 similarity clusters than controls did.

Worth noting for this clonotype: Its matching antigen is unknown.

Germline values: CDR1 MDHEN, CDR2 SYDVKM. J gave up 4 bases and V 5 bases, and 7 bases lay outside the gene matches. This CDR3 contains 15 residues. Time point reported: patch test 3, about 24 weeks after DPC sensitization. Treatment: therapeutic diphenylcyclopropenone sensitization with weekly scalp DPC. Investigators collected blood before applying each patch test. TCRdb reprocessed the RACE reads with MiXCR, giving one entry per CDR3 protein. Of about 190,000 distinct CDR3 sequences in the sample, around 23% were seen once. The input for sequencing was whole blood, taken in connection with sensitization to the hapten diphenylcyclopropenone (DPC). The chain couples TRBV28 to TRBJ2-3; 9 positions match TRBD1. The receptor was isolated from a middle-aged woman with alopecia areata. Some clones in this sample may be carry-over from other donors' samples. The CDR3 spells CASSLGQGRADTQYF. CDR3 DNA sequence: TGTGCCAGCAGTCTGGGACAGGGAAGGGCAGATACGCAGTATTTT.